This T cell receptor beta chain was sequenced for a study of blood T cell repertoires in COVID-19 (TCRdb year 2020). Study-wide context: Collaborator samples came from the United States, Italy and Spain and covered acute and convalescent phases of COVID-19. Where available, HLA class I and class II types were obtained from metadata supplied by the sample provider rather than from assay-based typing. Samples came from the ongoing ImmuneRACE study (first 160 participants) plus 1,254 subjects from 6 global collaborators. The prospective study material was composed of cDNA or gDNA derived from T cells, B-cell-depleted T cells, or PBMCs. The dataset comprised deeply sampled blood TCRbeta repertoires from subjects exposed to, actively infected with, or recovered from COVID-19. The repertoires were released in a freely available public database intended as a resource for research on the immune response to SARS-CoV-2. The sample metadata nearly always contained a de-identified subject ID, COVID-19 status, age in years and sex. Paper-wide results and their limitations: Clinical and demographic metadata were provided uncurated, with the amount varying by source and participant.

At one collaborating source in Seattle, patients were enrolled during active infection and were followed longitudinally through the course of disease. Each collaborating institution followed its own protocols to collect whole blood in K2EDTA tubes. For TCRbeta analysis, collaborator samples were shipped as frozen whole blood, as isolated PBMCs, or as DNA extracted from either sample type. As to this clone: Its antigen target is currently unknown. Nothing much larger sits one base from this clone, and base qualities are not available.

The trim is 4 bases for V and 2 bases for J, with a gap of 13 bases between the germline ends. The CDR3 numbers 15 residues from cysteine through phenylalanine. CDR3 DNA only is kept here, 45 bases in frame from base 1. CDR1 LGHNA and CDR2 YNFKEQ are derived from the germline V gene. TCRbeta CDR3 regions were amplified from genomic DNA by means of the immunoSEQ Assay, a bias-controlled multiplex PCR. The study's processing was this. The number of nucleated cells in each sample was estimated by amplification of reference gene primers within the assay. To quantify the absolute abundance of each unique TCRbeta CDR3 rearrangement, sequence reads were collapsed and filtered. Productive Simpson clonality was computed per sample as the square root of Simpson's diversity index over productive rearrangements. TCRdb obtained this table from immuneACCESS and retained in-frame rearrangements with V and J assigned. These tables miss some clones; where compared with another copy, unresolved V genes account for less than half of the shortfall, and the remainder is unexplained. From that table come the V and J calls and clone size; the DNA was used to work out D and trimming. In all, the sample holds 140,000 to 150,000 clones, and 75% to 90% of those were seen once. Together, the top ten hold 13% of the sample.

The chain joins TRBV4-2 to TRBJ2-3, with TRBD2 perhaps the D gene, on 6 matching bases. The source material was peripheral blood. This receptor was obtained from a young man with COVID-19, enrolled during active disease. The DNA sequence follows: TGTGCCAGCAGCCTTCAGAGCGGGTTCACAGATACGCAGTATTTT. It codes for CASSLQSGFTDTQYF.